This T cell receptor (beta chain) came from a study of T cells in women clearing cervical HPV infection. The protocol was immunoSEQ multiplex PCR, while the TCRdb copy is restricted to in-frame clones and leaves out a portion. There are some 30,000 clones in the sample, with under 7% held by the top ten. The CDR3 has 14 amino acids. CDR1 LNHDA and CDR2 SQIVND come from the germline V gene (reference sequence). V trimming: 5 bases; J trimming: 5 bases; junction bases outside the gene matches: 6. Study-level points and caveats: Cases and controls were distinguished at AUC roughly 0.86 by richness and V genes. T-cell numbers per sample were unknown and may explain richness differences.

As regards this clone: The antigen is not known. The observed sequence ends 3 residues before the CDR3 terminus, with the missing tail filled in from the germline J gene.

The gene calls are TRBV19 and TRBJ1-5; 7 bases agree with TRBD1. This receptor was identified in a woman between 18 and 75 years old with a cervical HPV16 infection that either progressed to CIN3+ or cleared (not recorded which). The source material was blood buffy coat. CDR3 bases read: TGTGCCAGTAGTTCCCGGGACAGCCATCAGCCC. Encoded protein: CASSSRDSHQP. From start to end, the CDR3 is CASSSRDSHQPQHF. Looking up the rest from reference TRBV19 and TRBJ1-5 gives the full variable domain: DGGITQSPKYLFRKEGQNVTLSCEQNLNHDAMYWYRQDPGQGLRLIYYSQIVNDFQKGDIAEGYSVSREKKESFPLTVTSAQKNPTAFYLCASSSRDSHQPQHFGDGTRLSIL.